This TCR beta chain was identified in a study of yellow fever vaccine responses in identical twins. Turning to this clonotype: Its specificity is not known.

TCRdb recomputed calls from the RT-PCR reads with MiXCR, one row per CDR3 protein. The table shows some 16,000 distinct CDR3 sequences, with around 84% occurring only once. General study points: Among the twins, the vaccine T cell response reportedly seemed partly convergent and partly personalized.

The specimen comprised T cells from blood (PBMCs), unsorted or a sorted subset (not recorded which), sampled before or after yellow fever vaccination (not recorded which). This sequence was found in a woman aged 18-29 years who received the yellow fever vaccine.

Written as DNA, the CDR3 is TGTGCCAGCAGCCAAAAAAGAATGGACAGGCTCCCTGAAGCTTTCTTT. Protein: CASSQKRMDRLPEAFF. The chain carries TRBV7-9 and TRBJ1-1, with 7 bases identical to TRBD1. After removal of 5 bases from V and 6 bases from J, the junction contained 15 bases not matched to a gene. Germline CDR1 reads SEHNR; CDR2 reads FQNEAQ (reference sequence). This CDR3 region has 16 residues.